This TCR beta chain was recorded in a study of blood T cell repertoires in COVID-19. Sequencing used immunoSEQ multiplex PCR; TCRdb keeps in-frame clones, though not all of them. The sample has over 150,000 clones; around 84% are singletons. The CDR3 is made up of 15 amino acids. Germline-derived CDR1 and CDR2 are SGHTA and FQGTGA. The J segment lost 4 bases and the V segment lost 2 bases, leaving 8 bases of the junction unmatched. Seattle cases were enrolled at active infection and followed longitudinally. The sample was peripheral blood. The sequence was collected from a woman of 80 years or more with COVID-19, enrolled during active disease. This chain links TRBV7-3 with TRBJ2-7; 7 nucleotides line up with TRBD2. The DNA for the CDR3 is TGTGCCAGCAGCTTAGAGGCGGGAGTTACTTACGAGCAGTACTTC. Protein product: CASSLEAGVTYEQYF.